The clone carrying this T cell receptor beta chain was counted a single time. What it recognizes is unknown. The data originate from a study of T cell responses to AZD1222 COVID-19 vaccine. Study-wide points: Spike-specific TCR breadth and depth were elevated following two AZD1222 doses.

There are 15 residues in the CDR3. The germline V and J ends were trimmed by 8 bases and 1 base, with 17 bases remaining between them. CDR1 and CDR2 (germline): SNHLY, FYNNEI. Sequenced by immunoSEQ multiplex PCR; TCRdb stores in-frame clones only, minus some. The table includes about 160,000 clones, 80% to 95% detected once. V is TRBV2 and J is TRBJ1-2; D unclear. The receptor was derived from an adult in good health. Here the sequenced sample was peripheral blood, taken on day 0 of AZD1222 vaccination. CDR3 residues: CASYDYTLYNYGYTF. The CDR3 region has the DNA TGTGCCAGCTACGACTATACCTTATATAACTATGGCTACACCTTC.